This record looks at one T cell receptor (beta chain) sequence and its context. Its antigen target is currently unknown. Base quality data are lacking; no much larger clone is found one base away. The CDR3, cysteine through phenylalanine, is 20 amino acids long. The retained sequence is limited to the CDR3, 60 bases, with the frame set at the first base. The junction shows trimming of 1 base on V and 0 bases on J, and the gene matches do not reach 14 bases of it. The germline V gene supplies CDR1 SGHVS and CDR2 FQNEAQ. This specimen belongs to a study of graft-versus-host responses after intestinal transplantation (dated by TCRdb to the early 2020s). Regarding the complete study: The transplants that recipients received were multivisceral, liver-intestinal, or isolated intestinal. To identify alloreactive clones, pre-transplant mixed lymphocyte reaction products were sequenced and compared with unstimulated pre-transplant donor and recipient T cells. Rather than going through the commercial service, samples from a few later patients were sequenced in-house on an Illumina MiSeq and processed with MiXCR. Donor T cell macrochimerism was defined as a peak of at least 4% donor T cells among recipient peripheral blood mononuclear cells. Every recipient was given anti-thymocyte globulin induction, followed by about three years of maintenance tacrolimus and steroids. A cohort of 24 intestinal transplant recipients, including one retransplant, was enrolled, and a few patients lacking pretransplant specimens were excluded. Graft-versus-host and host-versus-graft alloreactive T cell clones were tracked in the graft, circulation and bone marrow after intestinal transplantation using bulk TCR-beta CDR3 sequencing. Study-wide conclusions, independent of this receptor: Early after transplant, peak levels of circulating GvH clones were associated with declines in HvG clones. In patients with donor T cell macrochimerism, the allografts had high GvH to HvG T cell clonal ratios. GvH clones were found in recipient bone marrow, and some of the GvH clones appeared earlier in ileal mucosa or blood, which is consistent with an intestinal mucosal origin. The conclusions were limited by the relatively low number and heterogeneity of the intestinal transplant patients.

The sample's time point label, decoded: cells obtained before transplantation from donor or recipient. CD3+CD4+ and CD3+CD8+ populations were FACS-sorted from unstimulated pre-transplant donor and recipient cells taken from spleen or lymph nodes. Library prep was done by the immunoSEQ multiplex PCR assay. For most patients, genomic DNA was isolated using the Qiagen DNeasy Blood and Tissue Kit and was shipped frozen to Adaptive Biotechnologies for TCR sequencing. For most patients, high-throughput TCR-beta CDR3 sequencing of genomic DNA was performed by Adaptive Biotechnologies. On the study's bioinformatics: TCR sequencing data for roughly 17 patients were retrieved from Adaptive's ImmunoSEQ software; three other patients were processed with MiXCR and VDJtools. CD4 versus CD8 sorting errors were corrected by removing sequences found in both subsets at a frequency ratio below 5:1. Because the origin of CDR3 nucleotide sequences shared between donor and recipient could not be assigned, those sequences were removed. To be classed as alloreactive, a clone needed at least 2-fold expansion over unstimulated cells and a minimum CFSE-low frequency of 0.002% (template counts) or 0.001% (read counts). Clones were considered mappable if detected in sequenced pre-transplant spleen, lymph node, or MLR CFSE-low populations of the donor or recipient. The cumulative frequency of alloreactive clones was calculated as a percentage of all sequences, weighted by copy number. As stored in TCRdb, this immuneACCESS dataset retains in-frame rearrangements with V and J assigned. A fraction of the clones does not appear; measured against another copy, unresolved V genes explain less than half of the discrepancy, and the remainder lacks a known reason. V and J calls and clone size are those listed in that table; D and trimming were worked out from the DNA. The sample data list about 90,000 clones, and around 93% of these were observed just once. Clones ranked in the top ten supply less than 0.45% of the sample.

Recombination joined TRBV7-8 with TRBJ1-3; the central 8 bases match TRBD1. This specimen was unstimulated CD4+ T cells sorted from spleen or lymph node cells, taken before transplant. The sequence was collected from a human donor who was the organ donor for an intestinal transplant. The CDR3 sequence is CASSLGMAGGSSSSGNTIYF. The DNA sequence is as follows: TGTGCCAGCAGCTTAGGAATGGCAGGGGGCTCTTCGAGCTCTGGAAACACCATATATTTT.